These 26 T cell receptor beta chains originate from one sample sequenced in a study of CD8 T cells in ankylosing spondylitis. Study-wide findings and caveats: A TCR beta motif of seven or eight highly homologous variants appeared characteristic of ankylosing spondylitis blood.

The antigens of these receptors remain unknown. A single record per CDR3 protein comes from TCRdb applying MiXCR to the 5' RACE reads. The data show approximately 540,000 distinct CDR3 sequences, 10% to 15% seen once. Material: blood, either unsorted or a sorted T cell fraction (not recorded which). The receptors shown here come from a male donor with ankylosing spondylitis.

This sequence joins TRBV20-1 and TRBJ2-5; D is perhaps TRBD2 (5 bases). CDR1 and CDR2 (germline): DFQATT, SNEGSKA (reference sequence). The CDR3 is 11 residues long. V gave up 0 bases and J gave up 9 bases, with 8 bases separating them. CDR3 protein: CSARDSGAQYF. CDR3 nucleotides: TGCAGTGCTAGAGACTCCGGGGCCCAGTACTTC.

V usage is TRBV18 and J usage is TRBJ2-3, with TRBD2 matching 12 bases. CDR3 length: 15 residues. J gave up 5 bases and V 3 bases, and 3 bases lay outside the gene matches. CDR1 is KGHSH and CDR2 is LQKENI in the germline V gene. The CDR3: CASSPGLAGKDTQYF. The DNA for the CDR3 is TGTGCCAGCTCACCCGGACTAGCGGGGAAAGATACGCAGTATTTT.

The CDR3 sequence is CASSAGGPIYEQYF. CDR3 in DNA: TGTGCCAGCAGTGCGGGAGGTCCCATCTACGAGCAGTACTTC. The chain has TRBV12-3 or TRBV12-4 and TRBJ2-7, with 8 bases identical to TRBD2. The CDR3 totals 14 residues. J gave up 3 bases and V 5 bases, and 6 bases lay outside the gene matches.

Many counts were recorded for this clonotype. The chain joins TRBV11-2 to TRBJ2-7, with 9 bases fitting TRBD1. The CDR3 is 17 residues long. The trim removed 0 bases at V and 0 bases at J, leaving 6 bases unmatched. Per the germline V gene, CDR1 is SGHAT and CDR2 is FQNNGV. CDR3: CASSLDLGQGISYEQYF. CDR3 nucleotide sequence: TGTGCCAGCAGCTTAGATCTGGGACAGGGCATCTCCTACGAGCAGTACTTC. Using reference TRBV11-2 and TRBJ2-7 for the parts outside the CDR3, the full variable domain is EAGVAQSPRYKIIEKRQSVAFWCNPISGHATLYWYQQILGQGPKLLIQFQNNGVVDDSQLPKDRFSAERLKGVDSTLKIQPAKLEDSAVYLCASSLDLGQGISYEQYFGPGTRLTVT.

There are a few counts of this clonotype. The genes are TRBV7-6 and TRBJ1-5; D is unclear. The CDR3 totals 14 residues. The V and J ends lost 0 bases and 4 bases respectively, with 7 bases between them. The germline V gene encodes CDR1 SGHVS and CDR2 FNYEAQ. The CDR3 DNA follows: TGTGCCAGCAGCTTAGCGCCTCGGAATCAGCCCCAGCATTTT. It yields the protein CASSLAPRNQPQHF.

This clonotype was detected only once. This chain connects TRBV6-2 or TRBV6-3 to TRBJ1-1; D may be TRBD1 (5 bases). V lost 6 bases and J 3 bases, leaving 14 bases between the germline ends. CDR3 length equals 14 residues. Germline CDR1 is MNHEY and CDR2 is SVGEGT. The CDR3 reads CASSPGTWDTEAFF. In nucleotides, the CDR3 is TGTGCCAGCAGCCCCGGGACGTGGGACACTGAAGCTTTCTTT.

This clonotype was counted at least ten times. The CDR3 coding sequence is TGTGCCAGCAGCTTAGTTGGCCTACAAGAGACCCAGTACTTC. Residues: CASSLVGLQETQYF. This rearrangement joins TRBV7-9 to TRBJ2-5, with D unresolved. V was shortened by 1 base and J by 2 bases, with 8 bases between the two germline ends. The CDR3 extends over 14 amino acids. The germline V gene has CDR1 SEHNR and CDR2 FQNEAQ (reference sequence). The whole variable domain, filled in from reference TRBV7-9 and TRBJ2-5, reads DTGVSQNPRHKITKRGQNVTFRCDPISEHNRLYWYRQTLGQGPEFLTYFQNEAQLEKSRLLSDRFSAERPKGSFSTLEIQRTEQGDSAMYLCASSLVGLQETQYFGPGTRLLVL.

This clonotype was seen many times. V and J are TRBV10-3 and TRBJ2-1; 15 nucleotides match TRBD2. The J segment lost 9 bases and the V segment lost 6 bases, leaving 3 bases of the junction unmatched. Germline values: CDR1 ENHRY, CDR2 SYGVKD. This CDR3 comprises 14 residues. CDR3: CAIRGLAGGGEQFF. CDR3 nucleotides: TGTGCCATCAGGGGACTAGCGGGAGGTGGTGAGCAGTTCTTC.

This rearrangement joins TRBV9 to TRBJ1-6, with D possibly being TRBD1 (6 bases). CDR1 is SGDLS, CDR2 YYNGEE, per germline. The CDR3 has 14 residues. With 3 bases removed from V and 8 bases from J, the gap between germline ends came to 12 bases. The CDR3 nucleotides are TGTGCCAGCAGCGAGGACAGAGACGATTCACCCCTCCACTTT. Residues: CASSEDRDDSPLHF.

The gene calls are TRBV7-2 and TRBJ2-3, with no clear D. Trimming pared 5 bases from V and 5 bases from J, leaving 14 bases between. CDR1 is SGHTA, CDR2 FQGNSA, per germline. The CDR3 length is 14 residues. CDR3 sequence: CASSKGITVDTQYF. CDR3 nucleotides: TGTGCCAGCAGCAAAGGAATTACGGTAGATACGCAGTATTTT.

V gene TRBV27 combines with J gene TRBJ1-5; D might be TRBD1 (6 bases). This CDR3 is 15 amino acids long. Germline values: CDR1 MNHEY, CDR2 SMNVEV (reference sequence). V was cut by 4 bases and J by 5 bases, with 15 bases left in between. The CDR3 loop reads CASSWSRGWDQPQHF. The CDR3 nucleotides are TGTGCCAGCAGTTGGTCCAGGGGTTGGGATCAGCCCCAGCATTTT.

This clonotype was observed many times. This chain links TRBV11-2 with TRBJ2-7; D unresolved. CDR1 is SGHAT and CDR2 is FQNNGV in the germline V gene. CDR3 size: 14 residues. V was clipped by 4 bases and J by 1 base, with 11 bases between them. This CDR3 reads CASSSSHYSYEQYV. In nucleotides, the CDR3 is TGTGCCAGCAGCTCGTCCCACTATTCCTACGAGCAGTACGTC.

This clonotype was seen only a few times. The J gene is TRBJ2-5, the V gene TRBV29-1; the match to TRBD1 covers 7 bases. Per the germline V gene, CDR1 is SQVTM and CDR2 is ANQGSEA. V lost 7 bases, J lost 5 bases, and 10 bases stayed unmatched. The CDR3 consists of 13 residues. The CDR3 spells CSARAGGRETQYF. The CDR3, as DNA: TGCAGCGCTAGGGCAGGGGGTCGGGAGACCCAGTACTTC.

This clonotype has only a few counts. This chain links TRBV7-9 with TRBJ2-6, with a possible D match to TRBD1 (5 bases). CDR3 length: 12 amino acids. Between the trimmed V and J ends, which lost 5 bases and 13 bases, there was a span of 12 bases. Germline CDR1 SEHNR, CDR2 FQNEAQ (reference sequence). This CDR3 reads CASSAQTEVLTF. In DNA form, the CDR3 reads TGTGCCAGCAGCGCACAGACAGAGGTCCTGACTTTC.

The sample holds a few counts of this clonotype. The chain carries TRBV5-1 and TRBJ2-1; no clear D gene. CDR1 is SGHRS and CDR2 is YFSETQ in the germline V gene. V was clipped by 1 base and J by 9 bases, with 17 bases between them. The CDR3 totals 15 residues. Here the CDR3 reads CASSLSLGERGEQFF. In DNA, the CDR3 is TGCGCCAGCAGCTTGAGCCTAGGAGAAAGAGGTGAGCAGTTCTTC.

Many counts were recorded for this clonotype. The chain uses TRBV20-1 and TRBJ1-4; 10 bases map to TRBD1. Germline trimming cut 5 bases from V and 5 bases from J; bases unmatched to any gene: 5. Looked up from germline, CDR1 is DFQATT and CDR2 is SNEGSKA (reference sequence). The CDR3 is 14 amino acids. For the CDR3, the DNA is TGCAGTGCTGTAGCGGACAGGGGGAATGAAAAACTGTTTTTT. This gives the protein CSAVADRGNEKLFF.

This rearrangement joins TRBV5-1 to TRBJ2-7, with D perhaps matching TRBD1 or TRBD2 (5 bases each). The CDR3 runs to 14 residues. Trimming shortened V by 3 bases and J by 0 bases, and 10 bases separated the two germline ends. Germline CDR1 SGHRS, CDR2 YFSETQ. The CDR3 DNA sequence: TGCGCCAGCAGCTCCGGGACGCCCTCCTACGAGCAGTACTTC. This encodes CASSSGTPSYEQYF.

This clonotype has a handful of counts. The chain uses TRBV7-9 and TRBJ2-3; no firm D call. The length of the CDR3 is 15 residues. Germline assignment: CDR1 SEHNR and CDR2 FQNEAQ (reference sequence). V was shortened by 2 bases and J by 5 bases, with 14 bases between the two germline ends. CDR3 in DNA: TGTGCCAGCAGCTTACTCGGCGAGGTTAGAGATACGCAGTATTTT. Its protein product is CASSLLGEVRDTQYF.

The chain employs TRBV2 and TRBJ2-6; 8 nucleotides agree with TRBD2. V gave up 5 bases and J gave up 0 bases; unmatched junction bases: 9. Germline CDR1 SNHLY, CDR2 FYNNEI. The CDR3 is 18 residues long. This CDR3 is CASSSGRDIGSGANVLTF. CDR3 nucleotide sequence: TGTGCCAGCAGTTCCGGGAGGGACATAGGCTCTGGGGCCAACGTCCTGACTTTC. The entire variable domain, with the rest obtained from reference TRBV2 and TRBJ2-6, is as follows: EPEVTQTPSHQVTQMGQEVILRCVPISNHLYFYWYRQILGQKVEFLVSFYNNEISEKSEIFDDQFSVERPDGSNFTLKIRSTKLEDSAMYFCASSSGRDIGSGANVLTFGAGSRLTVL.

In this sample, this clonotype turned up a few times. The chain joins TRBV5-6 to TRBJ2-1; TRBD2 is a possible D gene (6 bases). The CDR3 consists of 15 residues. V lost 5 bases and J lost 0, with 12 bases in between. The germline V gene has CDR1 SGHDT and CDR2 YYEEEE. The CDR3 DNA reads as TGTGCCAGCAGTAAGCGGGTTAGCTCCTACAATGAGCAGTTCTTC. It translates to CASSKRVSSYNEQFF.

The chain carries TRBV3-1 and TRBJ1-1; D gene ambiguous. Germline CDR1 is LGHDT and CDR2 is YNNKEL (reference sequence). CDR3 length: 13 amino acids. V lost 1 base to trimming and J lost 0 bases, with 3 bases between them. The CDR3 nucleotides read TGTGCCAGCAGCCAAGCAGTGAACACTGAAGCTTTCTTT. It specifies CASSQAVNTEAFF.

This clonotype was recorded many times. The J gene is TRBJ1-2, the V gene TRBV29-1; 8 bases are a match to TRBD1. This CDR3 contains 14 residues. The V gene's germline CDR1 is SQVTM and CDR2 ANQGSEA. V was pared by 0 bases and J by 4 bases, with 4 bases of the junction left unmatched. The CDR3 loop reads CSVEEGTGAYGYTF. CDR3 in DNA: TGCAGCGTTGAAGAGGGGACAGGAGCCTATGGCTACACCTTC.

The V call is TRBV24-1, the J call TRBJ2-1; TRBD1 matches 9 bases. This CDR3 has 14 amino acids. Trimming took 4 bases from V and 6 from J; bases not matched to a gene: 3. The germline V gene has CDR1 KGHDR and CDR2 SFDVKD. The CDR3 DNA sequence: TGTGCCACCAGTGAAACGGACAGGGGCAATGAGCAGTTCTTC. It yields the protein CATSETDRGNEQFF.

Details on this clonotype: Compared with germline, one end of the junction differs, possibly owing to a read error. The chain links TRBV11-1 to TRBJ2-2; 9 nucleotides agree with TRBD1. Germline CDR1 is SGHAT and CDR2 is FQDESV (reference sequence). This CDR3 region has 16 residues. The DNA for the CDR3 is TGTGCCAGCAGCACAAACAGGGGGCGGCTCACCGGGGAGTTGTTTTTT. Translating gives CASSTNRGRLTGELFF.

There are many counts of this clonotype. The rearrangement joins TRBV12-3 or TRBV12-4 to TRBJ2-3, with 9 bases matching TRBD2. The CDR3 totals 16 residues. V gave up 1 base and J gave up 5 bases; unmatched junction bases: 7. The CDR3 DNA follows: TGTGCCAGCAGTTTAGGGATAGCGGGAGTTAAAGATACGCAGTATTTT. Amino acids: CASSLGIAGVKDTQYF.

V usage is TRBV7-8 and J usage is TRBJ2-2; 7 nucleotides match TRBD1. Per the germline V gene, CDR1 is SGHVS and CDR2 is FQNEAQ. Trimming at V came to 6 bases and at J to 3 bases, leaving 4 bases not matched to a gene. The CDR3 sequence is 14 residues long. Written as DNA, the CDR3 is TGTGCCAGCAGGGGACAGTCCTACACCGGGGAGCTGTTTTTT. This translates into CASRGQSYTGELFF.